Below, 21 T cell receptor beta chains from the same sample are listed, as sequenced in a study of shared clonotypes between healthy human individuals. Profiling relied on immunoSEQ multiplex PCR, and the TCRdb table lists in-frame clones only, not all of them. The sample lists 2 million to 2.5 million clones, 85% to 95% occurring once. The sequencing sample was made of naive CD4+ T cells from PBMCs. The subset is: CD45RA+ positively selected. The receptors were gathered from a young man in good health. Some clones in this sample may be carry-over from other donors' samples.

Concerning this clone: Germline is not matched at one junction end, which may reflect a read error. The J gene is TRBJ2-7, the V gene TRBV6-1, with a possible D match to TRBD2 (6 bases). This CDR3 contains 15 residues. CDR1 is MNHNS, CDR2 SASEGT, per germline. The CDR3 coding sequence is TGTGCCAGCAGTGCCAGAAAAAGGGACTCCGACGAGCAGTACTTC. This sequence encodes CASSARKRDSDEQYF.

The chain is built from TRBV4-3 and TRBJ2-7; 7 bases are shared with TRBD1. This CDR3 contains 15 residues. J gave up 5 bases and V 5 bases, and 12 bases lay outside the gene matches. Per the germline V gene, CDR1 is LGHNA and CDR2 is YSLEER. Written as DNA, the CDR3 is TGCGCCAGCAGCAGGGGGACAGAACCCGCCCACGAGCAGTACTTC. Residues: CASSRGTEPAHEQYF.

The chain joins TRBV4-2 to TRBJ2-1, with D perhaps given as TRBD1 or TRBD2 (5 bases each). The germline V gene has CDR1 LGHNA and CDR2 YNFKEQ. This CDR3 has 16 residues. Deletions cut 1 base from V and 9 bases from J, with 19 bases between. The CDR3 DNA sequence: TGTGCCAGCAGCCAAGCGGGGAAGGGACCAGAGGCTGAGCAGTTCTTC. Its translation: CASSQAGKGPEAEQFF.

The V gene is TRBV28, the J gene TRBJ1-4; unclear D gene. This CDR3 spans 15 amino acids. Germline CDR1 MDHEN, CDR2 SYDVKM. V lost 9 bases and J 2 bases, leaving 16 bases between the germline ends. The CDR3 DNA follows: TGTGCCAGTCGAACCGTGCGAGGGACTAATGAAAAACTGTTTTTT. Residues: CASRTVRGTNEKLFF.

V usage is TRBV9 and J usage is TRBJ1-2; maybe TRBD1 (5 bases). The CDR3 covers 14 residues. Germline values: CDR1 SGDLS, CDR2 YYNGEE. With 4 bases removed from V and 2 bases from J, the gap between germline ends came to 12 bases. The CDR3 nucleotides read TGTGCCAGCAGCCTCAAGGACAACAACTATGGCTACACCTTC. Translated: CASSLKDNNYGYTF.

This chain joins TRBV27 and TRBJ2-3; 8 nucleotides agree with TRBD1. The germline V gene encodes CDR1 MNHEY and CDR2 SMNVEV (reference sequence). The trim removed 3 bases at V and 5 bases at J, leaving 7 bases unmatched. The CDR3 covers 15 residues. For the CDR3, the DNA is TGTGCCAGCAGTTTGGGCAGGGGGCAGGAAGATACGCAGTATTTT. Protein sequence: CASSLGRGQEDTQYF.

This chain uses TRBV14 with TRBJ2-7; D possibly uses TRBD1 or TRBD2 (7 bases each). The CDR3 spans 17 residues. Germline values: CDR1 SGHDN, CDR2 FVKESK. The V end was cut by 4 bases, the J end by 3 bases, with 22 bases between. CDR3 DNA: TGTGCCAGCAGCCCGCCTTTTCCGCAGGGGGGGTACTACGAGCAGTACTTC. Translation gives CASSPPFPQGGYYEQYF. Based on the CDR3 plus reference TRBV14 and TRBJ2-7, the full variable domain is EAGVTQFPSHSVIEKGQTVTLRCDPISGHDNLYWYRRVMGKEIKFLLHFVKESKQDESGMPNNRFLAERTGGTYSTLKVQPAELEDSGVYFCASSPPFPQGGYYEQYFGPGTRLTVT.

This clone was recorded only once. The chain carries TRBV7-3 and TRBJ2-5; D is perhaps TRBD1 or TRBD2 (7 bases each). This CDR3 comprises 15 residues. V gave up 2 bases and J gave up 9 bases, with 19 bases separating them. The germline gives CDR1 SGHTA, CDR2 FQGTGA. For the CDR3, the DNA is TGTGCCAGCAGCTTACGAACCGGGACTACAGGGGCCCAGTACTTC. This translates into CASSLRTGTTGAQYF.

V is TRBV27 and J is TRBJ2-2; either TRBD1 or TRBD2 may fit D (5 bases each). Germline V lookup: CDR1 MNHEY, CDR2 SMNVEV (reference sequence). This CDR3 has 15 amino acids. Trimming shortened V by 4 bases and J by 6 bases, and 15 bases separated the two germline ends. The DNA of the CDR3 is TGTGCCAGCAGTTCCCTCGGGGCAGCCTCCGGGGAGCTGTTTTTT. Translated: CASSSLGAASGELFF.

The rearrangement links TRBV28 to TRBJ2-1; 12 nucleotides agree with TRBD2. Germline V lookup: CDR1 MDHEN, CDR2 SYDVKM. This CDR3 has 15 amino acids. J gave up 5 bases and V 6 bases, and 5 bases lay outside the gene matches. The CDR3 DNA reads TGTGCCAGCAGGCTAGCGGGAGGGCCCCACAATGAGCAGTTCTTC. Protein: CASRLAGGPHNEQFF.

The CDR3 sequence is CASSWGGPRNQETQYF. The CDR3 nucleotides read TGTGCCAGCAGCTGGGGTGGGCCCAGGAATCAAGAGACCCAGTACTTC. V usage is TRBV5-4 and J usage is TRBJ2-5; no reliable D call. Germline CDR1 is SGHNT and CDR2 is YYREEE (reference sequence). V gave up 3 bases and J gave up 2 bases, with 17 bases separating them. The CDR3 has 16 residues. The full variable domain, its missing parts supplied by reference TRBV5-4 and TRBJ2-5, is ETGVTQSPTHLIKTRGQQVTLRCSSQSGHNTVSWYQQALGQGPQFIFQYYREEENGRGNFPPRFSGLQFPNYSSELNVNALELDDSALYLCASSWGGPRNQETQYFGPGTRLLVL.

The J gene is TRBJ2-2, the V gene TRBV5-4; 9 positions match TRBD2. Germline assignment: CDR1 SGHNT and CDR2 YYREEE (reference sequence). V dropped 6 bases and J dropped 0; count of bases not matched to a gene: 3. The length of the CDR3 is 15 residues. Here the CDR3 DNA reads TGTGCCAGCAAGAGCGGGAGGACGAACACCGGGGAGCTGTTTTTT. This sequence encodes CASKSGRTNTGELFF.

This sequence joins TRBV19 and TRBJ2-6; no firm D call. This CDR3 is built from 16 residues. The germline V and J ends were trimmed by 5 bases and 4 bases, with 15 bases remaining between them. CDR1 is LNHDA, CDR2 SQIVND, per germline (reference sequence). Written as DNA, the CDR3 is TGTGCCAGTAGTTCTGGTTGGCCGTTCGGGGCCAACGTCCTGACTTTC. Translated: CASSSGWPFGANVLTF.

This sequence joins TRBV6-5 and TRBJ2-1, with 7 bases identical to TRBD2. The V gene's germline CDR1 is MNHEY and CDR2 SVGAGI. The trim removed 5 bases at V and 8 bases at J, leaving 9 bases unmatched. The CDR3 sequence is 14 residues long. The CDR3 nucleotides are TGTGCCAGCAGTCGGAGCGGGGCCTTTGATGAGCAGTTCTTC. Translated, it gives CASSRSGAFDEQFF.

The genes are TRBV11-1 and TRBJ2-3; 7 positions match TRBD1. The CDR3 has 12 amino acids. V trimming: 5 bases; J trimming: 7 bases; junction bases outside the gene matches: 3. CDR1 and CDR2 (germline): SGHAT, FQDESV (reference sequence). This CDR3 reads CASSLGQYTQYF. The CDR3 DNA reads TGTGCCAGCAGCCTGGGACAGTATACGCAGTATTTT.

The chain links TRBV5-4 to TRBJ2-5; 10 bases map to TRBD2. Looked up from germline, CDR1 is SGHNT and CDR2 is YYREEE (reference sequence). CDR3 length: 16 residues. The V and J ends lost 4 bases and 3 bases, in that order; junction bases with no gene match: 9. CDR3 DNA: TGTGCCAGCAGCCGAGGACTAGCGGATATAGAAGAGACCCAGTACTTC. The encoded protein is CASSRGLADIEETQYF.

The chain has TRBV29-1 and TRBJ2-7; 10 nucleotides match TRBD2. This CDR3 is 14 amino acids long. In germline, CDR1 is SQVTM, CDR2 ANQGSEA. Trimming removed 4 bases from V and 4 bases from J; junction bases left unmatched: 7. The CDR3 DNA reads TGCAGCGTTGGACCTTTTAGCGGGGGGTACGAGCAGTACTTC. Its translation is CSVGPFSGGYEQYF.

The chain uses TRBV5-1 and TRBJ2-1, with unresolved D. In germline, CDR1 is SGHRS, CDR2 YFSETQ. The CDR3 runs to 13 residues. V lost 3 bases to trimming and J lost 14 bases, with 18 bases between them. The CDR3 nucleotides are TGCGCCAGCAGCTCCTTTTTTCTAGATACTGAGTTCTTC. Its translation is CASSSFFLDTEFF.

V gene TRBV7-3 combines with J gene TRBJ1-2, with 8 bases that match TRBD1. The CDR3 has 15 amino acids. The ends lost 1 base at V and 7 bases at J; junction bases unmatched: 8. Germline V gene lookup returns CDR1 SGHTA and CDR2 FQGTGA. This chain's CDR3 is CASSLMGQEMGGYTF. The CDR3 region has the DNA TGTGCCAGCAGCTTAATGGGACAGGAAATGGGTGGCTACACCTTC.

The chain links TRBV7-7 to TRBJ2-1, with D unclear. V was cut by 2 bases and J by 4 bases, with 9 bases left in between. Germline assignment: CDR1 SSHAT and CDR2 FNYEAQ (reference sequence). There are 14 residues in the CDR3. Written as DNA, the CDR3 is TGTGCCAGCAGCTTATCCGGCAGGTACAATGAGCAGTTCTTC. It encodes CASSLSGRYNEQFF.

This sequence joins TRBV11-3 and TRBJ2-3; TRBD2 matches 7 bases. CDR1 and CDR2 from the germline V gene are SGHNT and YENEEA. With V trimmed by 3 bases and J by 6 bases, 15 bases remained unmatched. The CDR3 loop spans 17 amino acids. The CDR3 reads CASSFQGGRGSLDTQYF. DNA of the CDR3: TGTGCCAGCAGCTTCCAGGGAGGGAGGGGTTCTTTGGATACGCAGTATTTT.